This TCR beta chain came from a study of T cell responses to AZD1222 COVID-19 vaccine (dated by TCRdb to the early 2020s). Looking at the study overall: A total of about 230 trial participants underwent TCR sequencing, of whom 200 to 220 received two doses of AZD1222 and roughly 25 received two doses of the MenACWY control vaccine. Trial participants were enrolled by age into 18-55, 56-69 and 70-plus year subgroups, with 148, 28 and 57 TCR-sequenced participants respectively. Study-wide findings and limitations: Conclusions about previously exposed vaccinees are limited, since just five or six AZD1222 recipients were seropositive for SARS-CoV-2 at baseline. Most participants were white British and females outnumbered males, and the authors suggested that clonal diversity may have been underestimated. Nearly half of unique spike-specific TCRs reportedly recognized epitopes outside regions mutated in the B.1.351 and B.1.1.7 variants. Vaccine-associated CD4 TCRs spanned the whole spike protein, with dominant responses in regions 160-218 and 743-854. In the small 56-69-year group, the increase in depth fell short of significance, most likely because of low power. A significant rise in spike-specific TCR breadth and depth was observed after two AZD1222 doses relative to day 0 and relative to MenACWY recipients. Because no day 14 peak-response samples were available, the repertoires could be characterized only after the peak T cell response.

The CDR3 holds 11 amino acids from the cysteine to the phenylalanine. Of all the DNA, just the CDR3 is kept, 33 bases in frame from base 1. CDR1 and CDR2 were assigned from the germline V gene as MNHEY and SVGAGI. Trimming takes 1 base from V and 3 bases from J, and the germline ends sit 0 bases apart. Comment on this clone: Its antigen specificity is not known. Nothing much larger sits one base from this clone, and base qualities are not available.

Sample time point, as interpreted from the label and publication: about 28 days (+/-7) after the second vaccine dose. The treatment or condition label, as the study defines it: meningococcal conjugate vaccine given as trial control. The vaccinee samples were drawn from two UK trials, COV001 and COV002, one of which was a single-blind randomized controlled phase 2/3 trial testing AZD1222 (ChAdOx1 nCoV-19) in healthy adults. For TCRbeta chain sequencing, PBMC samples were collected from trial participants at day 0 and at day 28 after the second dose. The CDR3 regions of human TCRbeta chains were analyzed by immunosequencing. The published analysis was carried out like this. Repertoire TCRs were checked for matches against a reference library of SARS-CoV-2-specific TCRs that had been generated using the MIRA antigen-specificity platform. Breadth meant the fraction of unique TCRs that were SARS-CoV-2-associated, whereas depth meant the fraction of total T cells that were SARS-CoV-2-associated. Using the MIRA data, each spike-specific TCR was assigned both to the spike region to which the TCR was reactive and to a CD4 or CD8 class. Log10-transformed breadth and depth values were compared by one-way ANOVA with Sidak's multiple comparisons tests. Drawn from immuneACCESS, this table holds only the in-frame rearrangements with V and J called that TCRdb kept. Clones are partly lost; checked studies trace under half to an unresolved V gene and leave the rest unexplained. The DNA was the basis for D and trimming; V, J and clone size are from that table. Present in this sample are around 200,000 clones, about 93% of which were seen just once. The ten largest clones take up about 1% of the sample.

The V and J segments used are TRBV6-5 and TRBJ1-1, with the D gene not confidently named. The receptor was derived from an adult who received the MenACWY meningococcal vaccine as a control. The sample here was peripheral blood, taken 28 days after the second dose of the MenACWY control vaccine. The CDR3 has the sequence CASSYYTEAFF. The sequenced DNA: TGTGCCAGCAGTTACTACACTGAAGCTTTCTTT.